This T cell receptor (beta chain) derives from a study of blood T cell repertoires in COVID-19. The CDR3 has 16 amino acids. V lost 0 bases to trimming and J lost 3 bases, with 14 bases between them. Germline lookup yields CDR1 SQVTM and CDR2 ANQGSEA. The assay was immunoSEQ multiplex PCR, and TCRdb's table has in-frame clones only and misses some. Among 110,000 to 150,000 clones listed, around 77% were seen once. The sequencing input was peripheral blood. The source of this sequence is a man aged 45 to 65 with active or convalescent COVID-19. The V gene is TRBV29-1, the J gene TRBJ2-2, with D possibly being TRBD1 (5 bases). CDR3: CSVEDPTGYDTGELFF. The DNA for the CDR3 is TGCAGCGTTGAAGATCCTACAGGATACGACACCGGGGAGCTGTTTTTT.